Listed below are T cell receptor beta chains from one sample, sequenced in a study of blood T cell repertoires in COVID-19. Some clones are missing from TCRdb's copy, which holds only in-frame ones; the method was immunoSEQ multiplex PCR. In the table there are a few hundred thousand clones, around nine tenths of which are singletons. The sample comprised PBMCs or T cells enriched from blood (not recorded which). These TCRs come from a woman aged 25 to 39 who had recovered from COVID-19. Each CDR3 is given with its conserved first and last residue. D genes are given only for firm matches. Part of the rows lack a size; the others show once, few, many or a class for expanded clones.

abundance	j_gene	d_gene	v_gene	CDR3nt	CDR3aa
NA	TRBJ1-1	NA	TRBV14	TGTGCCAGCGGAGCGTCGATGAACACTGAAGCTTTCTTT	CASGASMNTEAFF
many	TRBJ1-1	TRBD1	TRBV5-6	TGTGCCAGCAGCCCAGGACAGGCGACACCCAACACTGAAGCTTTCTTT	CASSPGQATPNTEAFF
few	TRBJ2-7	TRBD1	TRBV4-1	TGCGCCAGCAGCAGCCGGGACAGGGGCCACGAGCAGTACTTC	CASSSRDRGHEQYF
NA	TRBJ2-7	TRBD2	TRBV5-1	TGCGCCAGCAGCCCAGGACTAGCAATCACTACGGACGAGCAGTACTTC	CASSPGLAITTDEQYF
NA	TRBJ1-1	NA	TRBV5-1	TGCGCCAGCAGCTCAGGGGAGAACACTGAAGCTTTCTTT	CASSSGENTEAFF
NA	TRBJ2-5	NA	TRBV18	TGTGCCAGCTCACCAGTCGGTTTAGAGACCCAGTACTTC	CASSPVGLETQYF
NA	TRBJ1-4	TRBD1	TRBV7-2	TGTGCCAGCAGCTTCCGGACAGGGAATGAAAAACTGTTTTTT	CASSFRTGNEKLFF
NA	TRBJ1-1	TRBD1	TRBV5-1	TGCGCCAGCAGCTTGGAGGGGGCGGTAACTGAAGCTTTCTTT	CASSLEGAVTEAFF
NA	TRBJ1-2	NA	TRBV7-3	TGTGCCAGCAGCCTAGGAAGGGCCGGGGACTACACCTTC	CASSLGRAGDYTF
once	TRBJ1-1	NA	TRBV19	TGTGCCAGTAGTGCCCGCAGCACTGAAGCTTTCTTT	CASSARSTEAFF
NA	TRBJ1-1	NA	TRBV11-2	TGTGCCAGCAGTGGACATCAGGGAGCTTTCTTT	CASSGHQGAFF
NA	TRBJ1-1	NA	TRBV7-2	TGTGCCAGCAGCTTAGCGGGGGAGCGGGGTACTGAAGCTTTCTTT	CASSLAGERGTEAFF